This T cell receptor beta chain is drawn from a study of OX40 agonist ivuxolimab in advanced cancers. General study findings and limits: Expanded clones were, on average, more numerous in CD8+ T cells than in CD4+. CD4+ and CD8+ blood T cells expanded clonally by week 6 at 0.1 to 3.0 mg/kg. Some nonresponders additionally presented with little normalized T-cell clonal expansion.

On this clone: Its antigen is not identified.

Germline V gives CDR1 SGHTA, CDR2 FQGNSA. V lost 5 bases and J lost 2; bases outside the gene matches: 11. There are 18 residues in the CDR3. Cycle 7 day 1, cycle 4 day 1, and baseline were the timepoints at which blood was sampled. The protocol was immunoSEQ multiplex PCR, while the TCRdb copy is restricted to in-frame clones and leaves out a portion. The sample contains roughly 66,000 clones, around 83% of which appear only once. The material sequenced was CD4+ or CD8+ T cells sorted from blood, taken in a trial of the OX40 agonist ivuxolimab. This chain joins TRBV7-2 and TRBJ1-3; 11 bases match TRBD1. The clonotype comes from an adult with an advanced solid tumor such as melanoma, head and neck, liver or kidney cancer. The chain's CDR3 is CASSPRPGQGVTGNTIYF. The CDR3 nucleotides are TGTGCCAGCAGCCCCCGTCCGGGACAGGGGGTTACTGGAAACACCATATATTTT.